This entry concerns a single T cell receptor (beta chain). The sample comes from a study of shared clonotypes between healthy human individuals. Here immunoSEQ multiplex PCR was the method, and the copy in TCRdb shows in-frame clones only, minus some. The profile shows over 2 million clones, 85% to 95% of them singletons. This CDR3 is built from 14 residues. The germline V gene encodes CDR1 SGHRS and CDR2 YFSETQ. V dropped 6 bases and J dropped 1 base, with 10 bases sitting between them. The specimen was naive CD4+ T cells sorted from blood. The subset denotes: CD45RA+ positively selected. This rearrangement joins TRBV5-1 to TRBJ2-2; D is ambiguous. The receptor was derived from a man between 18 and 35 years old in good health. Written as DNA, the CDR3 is TGCGCCAGCAAGGTGGGCCTGAACACCGGGGAGCTGTTTTTT. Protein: CASKVGLNTGELFF.